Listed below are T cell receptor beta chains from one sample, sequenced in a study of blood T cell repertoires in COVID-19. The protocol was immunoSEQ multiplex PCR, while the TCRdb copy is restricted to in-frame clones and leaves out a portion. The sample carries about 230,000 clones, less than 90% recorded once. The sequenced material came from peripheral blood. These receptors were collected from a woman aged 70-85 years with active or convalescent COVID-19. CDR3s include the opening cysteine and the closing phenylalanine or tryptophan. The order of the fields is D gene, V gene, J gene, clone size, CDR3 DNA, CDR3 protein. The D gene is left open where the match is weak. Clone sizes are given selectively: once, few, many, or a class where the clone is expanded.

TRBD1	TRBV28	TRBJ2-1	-	TGTGCCAGCAGGCCCCGGGACAGGGGGATGGGTCTAGCGGGACTATCGGCACGCGAGCAGTTCTTC	CASRPRDRGMGLAGLSAREQFF
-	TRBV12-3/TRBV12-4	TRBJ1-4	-	TGTGCCAGCAGCAGGGGTCTTGAAAAACTGTTTTTT	CASSRGLEKLFF
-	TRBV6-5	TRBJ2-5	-	TGTGCCAGCCGGTGGGAGACCCAGTACTTC	CASRWETQYF
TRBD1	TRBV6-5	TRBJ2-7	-	TGTGCCAGCAGGCCGGGACAGCGAACCTACGAGCAGTACTTC	CASRPGQRTYEQYF
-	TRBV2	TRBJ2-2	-	TGTGCCAGCAATAGGCAGGCCGGGGAGCTGTTTTTT	CASNRQAGELFF
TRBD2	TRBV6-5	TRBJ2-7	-	TGTGCCAGCAGTTACTCGGGGAGCGGGAGAATCGACGAGCAGTACTTC	CASSYSGSGRIDEQYF
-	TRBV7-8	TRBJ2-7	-	TGTGCCAGCAGCACCGGACAGAGCTCCTACGAGCAGTACTTC	CASSTGQSSYEQYF
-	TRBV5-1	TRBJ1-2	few	TGCGCCAGCAGCTTGGGGGGCCCGGGGGAGGCCTATGGCTACACCTTC	CASSLGGPGEAYGYTF
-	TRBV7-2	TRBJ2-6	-	TGTGCCAGCAGCCATGTTGCACTCCTGGGGGCCAACGTCCTGACTTTC	CASSHVALLGANVLTF
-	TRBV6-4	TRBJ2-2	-	TGTGCCAGCAGTCCCCAAACAGGGTACGGGGAGCTGTTTTTT	CASSPQTGYGELFF
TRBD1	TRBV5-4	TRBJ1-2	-	TGTGCCAGCAGCTTAGCAGGGGGCGAGGGCTATGGCTACACCTTC	CASSLAGGEGYGYTF
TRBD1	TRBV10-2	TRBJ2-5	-	TGCGCCAGCGGTCGGACAGGGGGGGAGACCCAGTACTTC	CASGRTGGETQYF
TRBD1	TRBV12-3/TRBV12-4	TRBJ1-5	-	TGTGCCAGCAGTTTAGGACAGGGAAAGCCCCAGCATTTT	CASSLGQGKPQHF
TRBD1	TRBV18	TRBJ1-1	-	TGTGCCAGCTCCCCTCCGTGGACAGGGGCGCTTGGGACGAACACTGAAGCTTTCTTT	CASSPPWTGALGTNTEAFF
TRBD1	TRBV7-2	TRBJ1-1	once	TGTGCCAGCAGCTTACGGCAGGGGGGTGAAGCTTTCTTT	CASSLRQGGEAFF
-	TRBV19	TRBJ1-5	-	TGTGCCAGTAGCCGGACAGTTTCCAATCAGCCCCAGCATTTT	CASSRTVSNQPQHF
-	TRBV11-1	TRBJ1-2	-	TGTGCCAGCAGCTCGCGGGCTACCAACTATGGCTACACCTTC	CASSSRATNYGYTF
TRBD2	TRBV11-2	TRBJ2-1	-	TGTGCCAGCAGCTTAGGTGGGACTAGCGCCTACCTCCTAAATGAGCAGTTCTTC	CASSLGGTSAYLLNEQFF
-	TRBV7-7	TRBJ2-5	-	TGTGCCAGCAGCATCGGCGCGGGTCCCCAAGAGACCCAGTACTTC	CASSIGAGPQETQYF